Described below is a single TCR beta chain sequence and its context. The antigen is undetermined. The repertoire was sequenced with immunoSEQ multiplex PCR; TCRdb's copy has only in-frame clones and lacks some. The table includes 20,000 or so clones, approximately 86% detected once. This record belongs to a study of OX40 agonist ivuxolimab in advanced cancers. Study overall: A diagnosis of hepatocellular carcinoma, melanoma, renal cell or head and neck cancer was present in dose-escalation patients.

Prior autoimmune disease or systemic immunosuppression barred patients. With 4 bases clipped from V and 0 bases from J, the junction kept 2 bases outside the gene matches. CDR3 length: 15 residues. The germline V gene encodes CDR1 SGHRS and CDR2 YFSETQ. Study observations and caveats: Several nonresponders also turned out to have low normalized T-cell clonal expansion.

The TCR was taken from an adult with an advanced solid tumor such as melanoma, head and neck, liver or kidney cancer. The V call is TRBV5-1, the J call TRBJ2-1; 9 nucleotides match TRBD2. Material: CD4+ or CD8+ T cells sorted from blood, obtained in a trial of the OX40 agonist ivuxolimab. The CDR3 here is CASSELAGSYNEQFF. CDR3 nucleotides: TGCGCCAGCAGCGAACTAGCGGGCTCCTACAATGAGCAGTTCTTC.